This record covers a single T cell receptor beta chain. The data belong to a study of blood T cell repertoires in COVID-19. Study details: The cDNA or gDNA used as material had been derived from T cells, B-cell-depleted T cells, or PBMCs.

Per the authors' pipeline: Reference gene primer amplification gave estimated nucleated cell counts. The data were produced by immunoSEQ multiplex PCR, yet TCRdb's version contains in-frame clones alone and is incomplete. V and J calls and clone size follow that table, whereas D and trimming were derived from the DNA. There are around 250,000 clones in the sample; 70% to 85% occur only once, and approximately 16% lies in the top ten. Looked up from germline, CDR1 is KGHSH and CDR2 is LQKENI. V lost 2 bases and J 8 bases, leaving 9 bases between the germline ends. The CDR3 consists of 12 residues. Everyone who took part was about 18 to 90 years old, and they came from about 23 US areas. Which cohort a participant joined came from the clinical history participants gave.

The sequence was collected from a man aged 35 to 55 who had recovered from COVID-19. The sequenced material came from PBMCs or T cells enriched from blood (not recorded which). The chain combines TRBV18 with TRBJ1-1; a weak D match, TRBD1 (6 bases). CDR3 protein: CASSPGGPEAFF. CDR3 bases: TGTGCCAGCTCACCAGGGGGCCCAGAAGCTTTCTTT.